The next 6 T cell receptor beta chains were all read from a single sample in a study of naive and memory T cell subsets. Amplification of ligated cDNA took four PCR rounds with SP2 and nested alpha and beta constant primers. TCRdb ran MiXCR on the 5' RACE reads and lists one entry per CDR3 protein. The sample shows about 57,000 distinct CDR3 sequences, 6.5% to 8.5% of them seen only once. The library had UMIs added by 3' ligation of an oligonucleotide to TCR cDNA. The receptor set was obtained from a female donor in good health.

This clonotype was detected a few times. The chain carries TRBV4-3 and TRBJ2-1; possibly TRBD1 or TRBD2 for D (5 bases each). The CDR3 covers 15 residues. Trimming removed 0 bases at V and 3 bases at J, with 9 bases between. Germline V gene data show CDR1 as LGHNA and CDR2 as YSLEER. CDR3 in DNA: TGCGCCAGCAGCCAAGAAGGGACCAACTACAATGAGCAGTTCTTC. Protein: CASSQEGTNYNEQFF.

The chain links TRBV6-5 to TRBJ1-1, with 8 bases matching TRBD1. J gave up 9 bases and V 2 bases, and 11 bases lay outside the gene matches. The length of the CDR3 is 15 residues. Looked up from germline, CDR1 is MNHEY and CDR2 is SVGAGI. CDR3 region: CASSYVSGGQNKAFF. The CDR3 nucleotides read TGTGCCAGCAGTTACGTGTCAGGGGGCCAGAACAAAGCTTTCTTT.

This clonotype was found many times. This chain uses TRBV20-1 with TRBJ2-7, with 9 bases fitting TRBD1. V lost 0 bases and J lost 4; bases outside the gene matches: 7. Germline-derived CDR1 and CDR2 are DFQATT and SNEGSKA (reference sequence). The CDR3 contains 15 residues. CDR3 DNA: TGCAGTGCTAGAGAAACGACAGGGGGGGCATACGAGCAGTACTTC. This gives the protein CSARETTGGAYEQYF.

A few counts support this clonotype. V gene TRBV24-1 combines with J gene TRBJ2-1; D is uncertain. This CDR3 comprises 15 residues. V lost 4 bases and J 7 bases, leaving 16 bases between the germline ends. Per germline, CDR1 KGHDR and CDR2 SFDVKD. The CDR3 sequence: CATSETGTRKNEQFF. Here the CDR3 DNA reads TGTGCCACCAGTGAAACTGGCACGCGGAAGAATGAGCAGTTCTTC.

This clonotype turned up a few times. CDR3 loop: CASSPPPWTRPNQPQHF. Written as DNA, the CDR3 is TGTGCCAGCAGTCCGCCGCCGTGGACCCGACCCAATCAGCCCCAGCATTTT. This chain joins TRBV6-2 or TRBV6-3 and TRBJ1-5, with no clear D. Trimming left V 5 bases short and J 3 bases short, with 20 bases between. The CDR3 is 17 amino acids. Germline loops: CDR1 MNHEY, CDR2 SVGEGT.

This clonotype was found many times. The chain has TRBV2 and TRBJ1-2; TRBD1 aligns across 7 bases. The CDR3 covers 14 residues. CDR1 SNHLY and CDR2 FYNNEI come from the germline V gene. V shed 7 bases and J 7 bases; nucleotides not matched to a gene: 12. The CDR3 reads CASTVGGTVFGYTF. CDR3 sequence (DNA): TGTGCCAGCACAGTAGGAGGGACAGTTTTTGGCTACACCTTC.